This T cell receptor (beta chain) was found in a study of cytomegalovirus exposure and HLA in healthy donors. For the study at large: The Caucasian-associated ancestry cluster contained 75% to 85% of the 300 to 450 genotyped donors. Study-wide results and caveats: In a later analysis, DRB1 alleles had the most associated TCRs; HLA-C alleles the fewest. The authors enumerated under 200 TCR beta chains as linked to cytomegalovirus.

The PCR employed 60 Vbeta primers together with 13 Jbeta primers. TCRdb's copy holds only in-frame clones and misses some; the assay was immunoSEQ multiplex PCR. Counted here are some 100,000 clones, roughly four fifths occurring once; the ten biggest clones make up roughly 14%. Concerning this clone: Its antigen is still unknown.

This CDR3 comprises 13 residues. With 5 bases removed from V and 2 bases from J, the gap between germline ends came to 10 bases. CDR1 and CDR2 (germline): SEHNR, FQNEAQ (reference sequence). The chain links TRBV7-9 to TRBJ2-7; no reliable D call. The sample consisted of PBMCs. The sequence derives from a male donor in good health and CMV-seropositive. This chain's CDR3 is CASSELIAYEQYF. CDR3 bases: TGTGCCAGCAGCGAACTGATCGCCTACGAGCAGTACTTC.